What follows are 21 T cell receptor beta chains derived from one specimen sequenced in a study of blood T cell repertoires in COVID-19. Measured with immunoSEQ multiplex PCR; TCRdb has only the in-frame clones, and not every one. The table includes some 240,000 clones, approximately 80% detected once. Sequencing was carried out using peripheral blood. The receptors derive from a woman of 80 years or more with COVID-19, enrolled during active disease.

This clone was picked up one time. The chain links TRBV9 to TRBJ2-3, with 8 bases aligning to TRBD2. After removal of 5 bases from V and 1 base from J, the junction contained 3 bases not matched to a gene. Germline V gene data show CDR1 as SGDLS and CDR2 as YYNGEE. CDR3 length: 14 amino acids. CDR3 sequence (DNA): TGTGCCAGCAGTCTGACTAGCGGCACAGATACGCAGTATTTT. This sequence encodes CASSLTSGTDTQYF.

CDR3 bases: TGTGCCAGCCGAGGGGGGGGCCGCAATCAGCCCCAGCATTTT. Translated, it gives CASRGGGRNQPQHF. The chain carries TRBV7-2 and TRBJ1-5; TRBD1 is a possible D gene (6 bases). V was trimmed by 8 bases and J by 2 bases, leaving 13 bases between them. The CDR3 totals 14 residues. Looked up from germline, CDR1 is SGHTA and CDR2 is FQGNSA.

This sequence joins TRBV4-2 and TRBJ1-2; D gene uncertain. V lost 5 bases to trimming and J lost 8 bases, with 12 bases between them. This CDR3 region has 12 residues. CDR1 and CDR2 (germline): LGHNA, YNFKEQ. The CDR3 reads CASSEQRGGYTF. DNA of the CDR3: TGTGCCAGCAGCGAGCAACGAGGCGGCTACACCTTC.

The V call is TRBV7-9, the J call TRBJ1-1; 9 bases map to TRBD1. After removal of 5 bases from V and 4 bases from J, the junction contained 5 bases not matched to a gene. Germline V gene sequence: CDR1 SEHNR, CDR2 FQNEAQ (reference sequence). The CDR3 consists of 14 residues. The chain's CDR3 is CASSLGQGLTEAFF. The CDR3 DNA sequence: TGTGCCAGCAGCCTTGGACAGGGGCTCACTGAAGCTTTCTTT.

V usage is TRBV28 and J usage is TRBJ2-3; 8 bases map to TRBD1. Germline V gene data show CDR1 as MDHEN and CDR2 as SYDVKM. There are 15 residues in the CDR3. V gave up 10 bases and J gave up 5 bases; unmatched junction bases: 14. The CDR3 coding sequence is TGTGCCACCCTAAGACAGGGGTTTTCCCAAGATACGCAGTATTTT. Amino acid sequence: CATLRQGFSQDTQYF.

The DNA of the CDR3 is TGTGCCAGCAGCGCCATCGGGACAGGGTACTCACCCCTCCACTTT. Its translation is CASSAIGTGYSPLHF. The chain couples TRBV9 to TRBJ1-6, with 9 bases that match TRBD1. V gave up 3 bases and J gave up 10 bases; unmatched junction bases: 8. The CDR3 spans 15 residues. Germline lookup yields CDR1 SGDLS and CDR2 YYNGEE.

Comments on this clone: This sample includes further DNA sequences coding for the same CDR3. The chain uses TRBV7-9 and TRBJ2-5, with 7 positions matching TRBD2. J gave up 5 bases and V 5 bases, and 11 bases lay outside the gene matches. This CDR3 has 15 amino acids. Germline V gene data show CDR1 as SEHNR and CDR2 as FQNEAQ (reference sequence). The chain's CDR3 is CASSLSTGGSETQYF. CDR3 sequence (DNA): TGTGCCAGCAGCCTATCTACCGGGGGGAGCGAGACCCAGTACTTC.

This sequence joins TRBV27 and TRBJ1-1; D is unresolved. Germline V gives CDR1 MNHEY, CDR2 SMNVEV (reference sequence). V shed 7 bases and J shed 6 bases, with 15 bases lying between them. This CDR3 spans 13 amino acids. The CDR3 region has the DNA TGTGCCAGCATAAGCCACCGTGTGCCTGAAGCTTTCTTT. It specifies CASISHRVPEAFF.

This CDR3 reads CASRAPGQGKAYTF. CDR3 nucleotides: TGTGCCAGCAGAGCCCCGGGACAGGGAAAGGCCTACACCTTC. This chain links TRBV28 with TRBJ1-2, with 9 bases that match TRBD1. Germline CDR1 reads MDHEN; CDR2 reads SYDVKM. The V and J ends lost 6 bases and 10 bases, in that order; junction bases with no gene match: 12. The CDR3 runs to 14 residues.

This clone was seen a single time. In DNA, the CDR3 is TGTGCCAGCTCCGAACGGGGGGGCTCCCGGATAGGTCAGCCCCAGCATTTT. It is translated as CASSERGGSRIGQPQHF. This rearrangement joins TRBV18 to TRBJ1-5, with D possibly being TRBD1 (6 bases). V lost 6 bases, J lost 6 bases, and 24 bases lay in between. The CDR3 runs 17 residues. Germline assignment: CDR1 KGHSH and CDR2 LQKENI.

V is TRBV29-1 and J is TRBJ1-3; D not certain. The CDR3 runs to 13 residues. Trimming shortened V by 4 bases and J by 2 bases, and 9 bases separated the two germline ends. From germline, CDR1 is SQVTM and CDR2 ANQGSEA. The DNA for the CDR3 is TGCAGCGTTGTGGAGGGCGCTGGAAACACCATATATTTT. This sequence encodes CSVVEGAGNTIYF.

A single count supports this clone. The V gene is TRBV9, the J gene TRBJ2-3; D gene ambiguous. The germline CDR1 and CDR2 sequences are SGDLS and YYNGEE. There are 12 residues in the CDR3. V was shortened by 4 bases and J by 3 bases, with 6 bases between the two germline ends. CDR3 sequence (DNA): TGTGCCAGCAGCCCGCGAACAGATACGCAGTATTTT. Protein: CASSPRTDTQYF.

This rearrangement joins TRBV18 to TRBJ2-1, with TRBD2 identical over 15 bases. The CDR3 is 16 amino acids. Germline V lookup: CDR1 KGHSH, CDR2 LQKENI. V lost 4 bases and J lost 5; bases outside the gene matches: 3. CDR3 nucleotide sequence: TGTGCCAGCTCACTGGGACTAGCGGGGGGTGACAATGAGCAGTTCTTC. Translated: CASSLGLAGGDNEQFF. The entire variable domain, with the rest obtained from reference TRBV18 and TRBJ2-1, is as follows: NAGVMQNPRHLVRRRGQEARLRCSPMKGHSHVYWYRQLPEEGLKFMVYLQKENIIDESGMPKERFSAEFPKEGPSILRIQQVVRGDSAAYFCASSLGLAGGDNEQFFGPGTRLTVL.

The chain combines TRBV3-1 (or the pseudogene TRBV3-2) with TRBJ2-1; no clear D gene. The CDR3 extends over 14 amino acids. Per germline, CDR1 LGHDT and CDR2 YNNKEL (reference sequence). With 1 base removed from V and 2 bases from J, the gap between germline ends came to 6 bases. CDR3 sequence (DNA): TGTGCCAGCAGCCAAGGGTACACCTACAATGAGCAGTTCTTC. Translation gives CASSQGYTYNEQFF.

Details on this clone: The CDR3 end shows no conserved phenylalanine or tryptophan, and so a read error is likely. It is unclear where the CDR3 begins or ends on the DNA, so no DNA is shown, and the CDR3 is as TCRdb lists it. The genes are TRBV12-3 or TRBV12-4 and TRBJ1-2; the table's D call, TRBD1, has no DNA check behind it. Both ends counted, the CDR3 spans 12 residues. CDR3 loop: CASSLTDSGAML.

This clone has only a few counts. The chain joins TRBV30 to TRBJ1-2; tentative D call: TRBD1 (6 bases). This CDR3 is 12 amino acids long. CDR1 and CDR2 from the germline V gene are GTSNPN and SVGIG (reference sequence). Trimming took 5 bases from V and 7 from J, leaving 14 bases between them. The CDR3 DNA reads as TGTGCCTGGGAGCAGGGGTCCAGTGGCTACACCTTC. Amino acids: CAWEQGSSGYTF.

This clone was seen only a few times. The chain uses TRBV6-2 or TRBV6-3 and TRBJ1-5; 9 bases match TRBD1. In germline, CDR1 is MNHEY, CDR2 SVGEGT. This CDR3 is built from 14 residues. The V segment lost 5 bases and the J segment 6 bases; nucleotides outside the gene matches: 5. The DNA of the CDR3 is TGTGCCAGCAGTCCGAGGGACAGGGCTCAGCCCCAGCATTTT. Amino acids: CASSPRDRAQPQHF.

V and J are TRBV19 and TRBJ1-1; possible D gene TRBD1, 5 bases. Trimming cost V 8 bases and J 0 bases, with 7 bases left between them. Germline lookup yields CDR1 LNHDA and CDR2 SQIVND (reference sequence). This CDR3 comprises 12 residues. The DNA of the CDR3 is TGTGCCAGTTTGACAGTGAACACTGAAGCTTTCTTT. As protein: CASLTVNTEAFF. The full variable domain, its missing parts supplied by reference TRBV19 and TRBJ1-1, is DGGITQSPKYLFRKEGQNVTLSCEQNLNHDAMYWYRQDPGQGLRLIYYSQIVNDFQKGDIAEGYSVSREKKESFPLTVTSAQKNPTAFYLCASLTVNTEAFFGQGTRLTVV.

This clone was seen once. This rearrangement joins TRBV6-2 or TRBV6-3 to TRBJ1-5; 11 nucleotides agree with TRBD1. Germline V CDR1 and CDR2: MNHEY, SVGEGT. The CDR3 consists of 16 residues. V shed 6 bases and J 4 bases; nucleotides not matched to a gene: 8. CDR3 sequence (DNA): TGTGCCAGCAGCCAGGACAGGGGGCGTCAAAATCAGCCCCAGCATTTT. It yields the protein CASSQDRGRQNQPQHF.

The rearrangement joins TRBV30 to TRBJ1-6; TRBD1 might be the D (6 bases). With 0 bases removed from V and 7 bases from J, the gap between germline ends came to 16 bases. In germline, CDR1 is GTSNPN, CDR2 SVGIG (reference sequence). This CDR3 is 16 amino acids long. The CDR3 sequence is CAWSVGGLSLNSPLHF. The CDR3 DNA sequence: TGTGCCTGGAGTGTGGGGGGGCTCTCCCTAAATTCACCCCTCCACTTT.

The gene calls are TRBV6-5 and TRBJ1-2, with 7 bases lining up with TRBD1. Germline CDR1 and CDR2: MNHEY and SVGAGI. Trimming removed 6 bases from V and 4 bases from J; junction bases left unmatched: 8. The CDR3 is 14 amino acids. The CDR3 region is CASRGSGTVYGYTF. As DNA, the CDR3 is TGTGCCAGCAGGGGTTCCGGGACAGTCTATGGCTACACCTTC.